The 4 T cell receptor beta chains below all came from one sample that was sequenced in a study of OX40 agonist ivuxolimab in advanced cancers. TCRdb's table, derived via immunoSEQ multiplex PCR, lists solely in-frame clones and lacks some. The sample lists more than 45,000 clones, approximately 90% occurring once. The sample was CD4+ or CD8+ T cells sorted from blood, taken in a trial of the OX40 agonist ivuxolimab. The receptor source for this set is an adult with an advanced solid tumor such as melanoma, head and neck, liver or kidney cancer.

V gene TRBV25-1 combines with J gene TRBJ1-1; D unresolved. Germline V lookup: CDR1 MGHDK, CDR2 SYGVNS. The CDR3 is 11 amino acids. The V end was cut by 4 bases, the J end by 6 bases, with 6 bases between. This CDR3 is CASSGRAEAFF. CDR3 nucleotides: TGTGCCAGCAGTGGTCGGGCTGAAGCTTTCTTT.

The chain combines TRBV9 with TRBJ2-3; TRBD2 is a possible D gene (6 bases). There are 15 residues in the CDR3. The germline V and J ends were trimmed by 0 bases and 4 bases, with 12 bases remaining between them. The germline CDR1 and CDR2 sequences are SGDLS and YYNGEE. As DNA, the CDR3 is TGTGCCAGCAGCGTAGGGGGGGAGCACCCAGATACGCAGTATTTT. Its translation: CASSVGGEHPDTQYF.

The chain carries TRBV28 and TRBJ2-7; 9 bases map to TRBD1. Germline CDR1 MDHEN, CDR2 SYDVKM. V lost 2 bases to trimming and J lost 4 bases; unmatched junction nucleotides: 3. CDR3 length: 14 residues. The CDR3 region has the DNA TGTGCCAGCAGTTTAGACAGGGGGGGATACGAGCAGTACTTC. Translating it yields CASSLDRGGYEQYF.

The genes are TRBV7-9 and TRBJ1-4; TRBD1 matches 9 bases. V lost 5 bases, J lost 8 bases, and 9 bases stayed unmatched. The germline CDR1 and CDR2 sequences are SEHNR and FQNEAQ (reference sequence). The CDR3 contains 15 residues. The CDR3 loop is CASSVTGGAEEKLFF. The CDR3, as DNA: TGTGCCAGCAGCGTAACAGGGGGCGCGGAAGAAAAACTGTTTTTT.